The present T cell receptor (beta chain) was sequenced within a study of T-cell memory formation after mild COVID-19. This clonotype has just a few counts. Using constant-segment primers, 5'RACE produced TCR alpha and TCR beta cDNA libraries carrying sample barcodes and UMIs. TCRdb recomputed calls from the 5' RACE reads with MiXCR, one row per CDR3 protein. The sample yields around 200,000 distinct CDR3 sequences, over 7.5% seen once. Sequences were obtained from PBMCs or a T cell subset sorted from them (not recorded which). The origin of this receptor is a man between 18 and 35 years old who had mild COVID-19 (a few samples of this study predate the infection). Cell type and time point are not known.

The CDR3 region has the DNA TGTGCCACGCGAGAGGGACGGGGTGGTCAGCCCCAGCATTTT. Residues: CATREGRGGQPQHF. The chain combines TRBV19 with TRBJ1-5, with D maybe TRBD1 (5 bases). V was cut by 10 bases and J by 6 bases, with 19 bases left in between. The CDR3 is 14 residues long. Germline V gene lookup returns CDR1 LNHDA and CDR2 SQIVND (reference sequence).